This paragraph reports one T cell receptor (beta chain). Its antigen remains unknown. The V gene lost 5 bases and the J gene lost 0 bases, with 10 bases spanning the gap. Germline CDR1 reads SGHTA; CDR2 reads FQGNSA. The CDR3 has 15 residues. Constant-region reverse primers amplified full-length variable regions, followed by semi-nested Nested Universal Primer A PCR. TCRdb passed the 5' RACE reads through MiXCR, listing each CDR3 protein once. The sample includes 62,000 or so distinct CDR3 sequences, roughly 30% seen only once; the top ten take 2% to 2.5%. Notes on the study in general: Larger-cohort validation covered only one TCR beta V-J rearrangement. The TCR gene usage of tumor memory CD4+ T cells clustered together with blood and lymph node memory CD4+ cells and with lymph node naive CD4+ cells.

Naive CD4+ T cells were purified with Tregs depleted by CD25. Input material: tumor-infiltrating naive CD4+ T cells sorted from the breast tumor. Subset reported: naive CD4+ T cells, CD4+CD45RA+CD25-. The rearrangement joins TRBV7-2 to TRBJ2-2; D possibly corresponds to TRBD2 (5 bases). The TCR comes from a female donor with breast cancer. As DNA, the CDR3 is TGTGCCAGCAGCCCGAGACTACCGAACACCGGGGAGCTGTTTTTT. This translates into CASSPRLPNTGELFF.